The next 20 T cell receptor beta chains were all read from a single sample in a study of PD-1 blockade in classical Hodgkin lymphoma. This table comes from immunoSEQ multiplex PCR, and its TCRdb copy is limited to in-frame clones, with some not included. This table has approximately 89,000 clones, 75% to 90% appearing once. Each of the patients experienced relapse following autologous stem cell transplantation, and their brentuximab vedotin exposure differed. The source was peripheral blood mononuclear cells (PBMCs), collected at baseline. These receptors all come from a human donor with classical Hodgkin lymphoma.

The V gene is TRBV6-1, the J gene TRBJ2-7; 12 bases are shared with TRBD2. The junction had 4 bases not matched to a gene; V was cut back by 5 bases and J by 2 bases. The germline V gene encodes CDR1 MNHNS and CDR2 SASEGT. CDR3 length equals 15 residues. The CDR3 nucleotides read TGTGCCAGCAGTTTTTCTAGCGGGAGGGCCTACGAGCAGTACTTC. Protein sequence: CASSFSSGRAYEQYF.

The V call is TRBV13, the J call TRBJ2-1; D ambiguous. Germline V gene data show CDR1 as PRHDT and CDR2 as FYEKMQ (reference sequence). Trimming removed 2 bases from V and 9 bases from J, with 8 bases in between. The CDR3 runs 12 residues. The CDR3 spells CASSLFPSEQFF. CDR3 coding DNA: TGTGCCAGCAGCTTATTCCCATCTGAGCAGTTCTTC.

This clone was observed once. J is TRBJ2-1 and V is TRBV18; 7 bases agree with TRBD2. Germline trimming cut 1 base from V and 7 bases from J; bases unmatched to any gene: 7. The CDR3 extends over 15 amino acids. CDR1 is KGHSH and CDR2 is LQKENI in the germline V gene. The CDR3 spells CASSPLAGARNEQFF. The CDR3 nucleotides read TGTGCCAGCTCACCACTCGCGGGAGCGAGGAATGAGCAGTTCTTC. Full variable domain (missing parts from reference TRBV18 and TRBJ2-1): NAGVMQNPRHLVRRRGQEARLRCSPMKGHSHVYWYRQLPEEGLKFMVYLQKENIIDESGMPKERFSAEFPKEGPSILRIQQVVRGDSAAYFCASSPLAGARNEQFFGPGTRLTVL.

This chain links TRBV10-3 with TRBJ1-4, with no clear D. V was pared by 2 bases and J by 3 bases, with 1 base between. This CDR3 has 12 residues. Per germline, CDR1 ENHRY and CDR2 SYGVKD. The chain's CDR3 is CAISEANEKLFF. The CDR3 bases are TGTGCCATCAGTGAGGCTAATGAAAAACTGTTTTTT.

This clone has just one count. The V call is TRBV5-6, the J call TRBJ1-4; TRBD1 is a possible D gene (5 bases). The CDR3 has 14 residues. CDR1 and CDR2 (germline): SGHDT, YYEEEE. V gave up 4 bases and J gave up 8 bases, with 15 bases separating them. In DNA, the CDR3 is TGTGCCAGCAGCCAGCCGGGGCGCGCCGAAAAACTGTTTTTT. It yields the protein CASSQPGRAEKLFF.

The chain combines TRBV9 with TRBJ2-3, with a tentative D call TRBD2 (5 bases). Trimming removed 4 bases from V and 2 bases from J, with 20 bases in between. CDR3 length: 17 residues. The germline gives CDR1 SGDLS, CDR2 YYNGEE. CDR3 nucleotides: TGTGCCAGCAGCCCCCGTCCCGGACTCTCAAACACAGATACGCAGTATTTT. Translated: CASSPRPGLSNTDTQYF.

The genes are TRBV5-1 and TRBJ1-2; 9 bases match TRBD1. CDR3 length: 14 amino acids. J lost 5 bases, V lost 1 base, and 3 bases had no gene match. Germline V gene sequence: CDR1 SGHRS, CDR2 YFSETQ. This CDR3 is CASSLSGQGYGYTF. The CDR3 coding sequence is TGCGCCAGCAGCTTGTCGGGACAGGGTTATGGCTACACCTTC.

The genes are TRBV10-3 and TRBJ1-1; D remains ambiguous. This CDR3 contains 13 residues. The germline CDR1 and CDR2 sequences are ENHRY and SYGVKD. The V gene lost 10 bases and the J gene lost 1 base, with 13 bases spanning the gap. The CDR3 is CATLSTPNTEAFF. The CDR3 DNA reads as TGTGCCACCCTCTCAACCCCGAACACTGAAGCTTTCTTT.

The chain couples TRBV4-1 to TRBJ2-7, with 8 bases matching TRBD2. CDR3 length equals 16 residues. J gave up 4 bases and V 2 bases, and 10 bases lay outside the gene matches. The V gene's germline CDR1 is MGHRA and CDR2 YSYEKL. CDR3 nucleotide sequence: TGCGCCAGCAGCCAACCCGGGACTAGGGGCTGGTACGAGCAGTACTTC. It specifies CASSQPGTRGWYEQYF.

Here the CDR3 DNA reads TGTGCCATCAGTGAGTCGCCTAGCGGGAAATTAGATACGCAGTATTTT. Its protein is CAISESPSGKLDTQYF. This sequence joins TRBV10-3 and TRBJ2-3; 9 bases line up with TRBD2. The CDR3 runs to 16 residues. V shed 0 bases, J shed 5 bases, and the junction held 6 bases outside the gene matches. Germline V gives CDR1 ENHRY, CDR2 SYGVKD.

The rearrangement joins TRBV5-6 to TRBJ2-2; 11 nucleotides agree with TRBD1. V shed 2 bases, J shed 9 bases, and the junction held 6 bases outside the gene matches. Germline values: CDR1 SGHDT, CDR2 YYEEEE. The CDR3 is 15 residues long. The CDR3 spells CASSLDGQGAWELFF. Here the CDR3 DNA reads TGTGCCAGCAGCTTAGATGGACAGGGGGCCTGGGAGCTGTTTTTT.

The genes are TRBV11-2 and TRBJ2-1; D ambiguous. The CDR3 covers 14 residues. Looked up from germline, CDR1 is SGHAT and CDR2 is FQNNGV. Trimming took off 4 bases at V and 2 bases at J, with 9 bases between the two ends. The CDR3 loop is CASSSGQTYNEQFF. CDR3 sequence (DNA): TGTGCCAGCAGCTCCGGCCAGACCTACAATGAGCAGTTCTTC.

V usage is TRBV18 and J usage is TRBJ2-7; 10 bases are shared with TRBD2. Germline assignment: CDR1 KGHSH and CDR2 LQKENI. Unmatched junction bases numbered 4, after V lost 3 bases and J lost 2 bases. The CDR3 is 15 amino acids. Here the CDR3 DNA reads TGTGCCAGCTCACCTCGGACTAGCGGAACCTACGAGCAGTACTTC. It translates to CASSPRTSGTYEQYF. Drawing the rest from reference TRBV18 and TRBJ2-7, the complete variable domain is NAGVMQNPRHLVRRRGQEARLRCSPMKGHSHVYWYRQLPEEGLKFMVYLQKENIIDESGMPKERFSAEFPKEGPSILRIQQVVRGDSAAYFCASSPRTSGTYEQYFGPGTRLTVT.

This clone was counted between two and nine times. CDR3 nucleotides: TGTGCCAGCAGCAAAGTTAACAGGTCCCGAACGGAGCAGTACTTC. The encoded protein is CASSKVNRSRTEQYF. The chain employs TRBV21-1 and TRBJ2-7; the table calls TRBD1, which could not be checked here. TRBV21-1 is a pseudogene segment. The CDR3 is made up of 15 amino acids.

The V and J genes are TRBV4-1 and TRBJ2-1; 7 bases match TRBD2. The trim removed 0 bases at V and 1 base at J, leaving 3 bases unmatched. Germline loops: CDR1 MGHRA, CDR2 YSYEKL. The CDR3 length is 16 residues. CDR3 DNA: TGCGCCAGCAGCCAAGATGGGAGGGGTTCCTACAATGAGCAGTTCTTC. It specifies CASSQDGRGSYNEQFF.

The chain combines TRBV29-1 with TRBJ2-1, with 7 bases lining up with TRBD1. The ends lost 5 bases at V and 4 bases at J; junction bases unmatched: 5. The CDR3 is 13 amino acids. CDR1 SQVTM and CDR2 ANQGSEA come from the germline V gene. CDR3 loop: CSVPGTEYNEQFF. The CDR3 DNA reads TGCAGCGTTCCGGGGACAGAATACAATGAGCAGTTCTTC.

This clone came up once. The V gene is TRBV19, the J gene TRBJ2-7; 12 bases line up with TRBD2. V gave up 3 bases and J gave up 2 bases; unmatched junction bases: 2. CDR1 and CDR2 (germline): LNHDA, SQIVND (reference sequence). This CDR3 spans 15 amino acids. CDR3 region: CASSILAGGPYEQYF. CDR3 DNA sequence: TGTGCCAGTAGTATCCTAGCGGGAGGGCCCTACGAGCAGTACTTC.

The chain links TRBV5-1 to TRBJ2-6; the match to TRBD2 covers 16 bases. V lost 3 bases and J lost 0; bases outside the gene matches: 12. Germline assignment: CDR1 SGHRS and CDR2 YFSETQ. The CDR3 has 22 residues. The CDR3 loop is CASSSITGTSGRALSGANVLTF. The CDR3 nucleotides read TGCGCCAGCAGCTCTATTACCGGGACTAGCGGGAGGGCCCTCTCTGGGGCCAACGTCCTGACTTTC.

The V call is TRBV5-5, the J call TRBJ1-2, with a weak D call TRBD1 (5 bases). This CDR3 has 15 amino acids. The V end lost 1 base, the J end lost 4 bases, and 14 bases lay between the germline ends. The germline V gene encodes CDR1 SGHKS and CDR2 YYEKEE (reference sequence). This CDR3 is CASSLSPGQPYGYTF. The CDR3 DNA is TGTGCCAGCAGCTTGTCGCCAGGGCAGCCCTATGGCTACACCTTC.

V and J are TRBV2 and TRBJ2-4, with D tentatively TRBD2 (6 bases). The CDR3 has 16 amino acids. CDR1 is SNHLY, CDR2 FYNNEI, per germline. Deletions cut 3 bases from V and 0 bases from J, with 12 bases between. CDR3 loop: CASSDTSSVAKNIQYF. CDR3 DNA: TGTGCCAGCAGTGACACTAGCAGTGTAGCCAAAAACATTCAGTACTTC.